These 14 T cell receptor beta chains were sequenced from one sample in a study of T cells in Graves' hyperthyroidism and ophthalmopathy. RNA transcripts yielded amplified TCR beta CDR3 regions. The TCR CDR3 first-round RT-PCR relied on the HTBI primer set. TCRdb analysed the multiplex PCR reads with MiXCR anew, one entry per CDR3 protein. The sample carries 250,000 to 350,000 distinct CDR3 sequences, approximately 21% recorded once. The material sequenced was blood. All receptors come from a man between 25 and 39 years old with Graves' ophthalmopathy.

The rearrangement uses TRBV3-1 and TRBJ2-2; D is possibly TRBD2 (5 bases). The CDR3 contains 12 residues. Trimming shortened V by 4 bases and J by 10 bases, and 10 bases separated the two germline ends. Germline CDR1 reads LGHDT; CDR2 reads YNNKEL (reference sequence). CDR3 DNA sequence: TGTGCCAGCAGCCGACTACTCCAGGAGCTGTTTTTT. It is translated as CASSRLLQELFF. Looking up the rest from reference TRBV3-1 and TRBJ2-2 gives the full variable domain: DTAVSQTPKYLVTQMGNDKSIKCEQNLGHDTMYWYKQDSKKFLKIMFSYNNKELIINETVPNRFSPKSPDKAHLNLHINSLELGDSAVYFCASSRLLQELFFGEGSRLTVL.

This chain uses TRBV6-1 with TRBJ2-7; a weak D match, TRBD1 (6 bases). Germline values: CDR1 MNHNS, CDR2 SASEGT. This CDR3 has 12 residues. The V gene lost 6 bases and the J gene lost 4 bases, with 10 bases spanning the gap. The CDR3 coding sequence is TGTGCCAGCAGACCCGACAGGTACGAGCAGTACTTC. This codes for CASRPDRYEQYF.

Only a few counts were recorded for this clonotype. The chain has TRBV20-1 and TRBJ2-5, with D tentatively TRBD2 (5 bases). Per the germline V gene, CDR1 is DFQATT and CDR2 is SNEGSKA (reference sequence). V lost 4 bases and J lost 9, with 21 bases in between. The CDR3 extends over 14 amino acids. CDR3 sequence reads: CSATRSGGSRSQYF. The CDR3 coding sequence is TGCAGTGCTACCAGGAGCGGAGGTAGTAGGTCCCAGTACTTC.

The CDR3 DNA sequence: TGTGCCAGCAGCTTAGAGGCCGCGGTTGGCTCCTACAATGAGCAGTTCTTC. Its protein product is CASSLEAAVGSYNEQFF. The J gene is TRBJ2-1, the V gene TRBV7-2; D not certain. The V end lost 1 base, the J end lost 0 bases, and 13 bases lay between the germline ends. Germline-derived CDR1 and CDR2 are SGHTA and FQGNSA. This CDR3 is built from 17 residues.

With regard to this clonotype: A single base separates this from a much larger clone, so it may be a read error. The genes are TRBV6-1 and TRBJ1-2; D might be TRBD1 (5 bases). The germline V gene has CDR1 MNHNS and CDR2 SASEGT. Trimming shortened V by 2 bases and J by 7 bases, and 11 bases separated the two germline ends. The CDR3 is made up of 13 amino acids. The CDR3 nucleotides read TGTGCCAGCAGTGAACAGGGAATAGTTGGCTACACCTTC. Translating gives CASSEQGIVGYTF.

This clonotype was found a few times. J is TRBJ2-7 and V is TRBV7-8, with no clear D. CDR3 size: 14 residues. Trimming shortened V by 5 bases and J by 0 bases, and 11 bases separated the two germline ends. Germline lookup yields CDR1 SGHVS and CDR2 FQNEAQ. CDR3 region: CASSTTTSSYEQYF. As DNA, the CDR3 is TGTGCCAGCAGCACGACAACAAGCTCCTACGAGCAGTACTTC.

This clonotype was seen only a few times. Here the CDR3 reads CASSPRQGAGYGYTF. CDR3 in DNA: TGTGCCAGCAGCCCCCGACAGGGGGCCGGCTATGGCTACACCTTC. The chain employs TRBV11-2 and TRBJ1-2; 10 positions match TRBD1. The CDR3 has 15 amino acids. From germline, CDR1 is SGHAT and CDR2 FQNNGV. The V segment lost 5 bases and the J segment 4 bases; nucleotides outside the gene matches: 7.

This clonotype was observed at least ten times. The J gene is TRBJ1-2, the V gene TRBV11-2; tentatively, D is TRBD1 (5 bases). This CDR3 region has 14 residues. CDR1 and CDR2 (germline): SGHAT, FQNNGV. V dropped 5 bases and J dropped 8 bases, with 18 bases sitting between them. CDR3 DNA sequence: TGTGCCAGCAGCCCCACCTGGCAGGGAAAAGGCTACACCTTC. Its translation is CASSPTWQGKGYTF.

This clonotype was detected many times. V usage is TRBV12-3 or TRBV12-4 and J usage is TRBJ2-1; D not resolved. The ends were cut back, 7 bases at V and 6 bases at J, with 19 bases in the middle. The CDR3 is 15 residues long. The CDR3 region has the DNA TGTGCCAGCATCCTAGGGTCCAGCCCAATCAATGAGCAGTTCTTC. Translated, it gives CASILGSSPINEQFF.

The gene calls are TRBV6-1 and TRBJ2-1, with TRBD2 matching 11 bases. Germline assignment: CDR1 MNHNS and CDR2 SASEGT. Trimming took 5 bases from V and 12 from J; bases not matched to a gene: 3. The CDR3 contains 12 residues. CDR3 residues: CASSPLAGGQFF. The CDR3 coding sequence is TGTGCCAGCAGTCCCCTAGCGGGAGGGCAGTTCTTC.

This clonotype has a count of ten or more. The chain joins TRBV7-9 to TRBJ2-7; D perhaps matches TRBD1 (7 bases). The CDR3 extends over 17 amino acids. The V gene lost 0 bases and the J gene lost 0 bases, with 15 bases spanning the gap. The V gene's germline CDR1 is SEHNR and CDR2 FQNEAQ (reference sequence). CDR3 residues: CASSLAFRRDSSYEQYF. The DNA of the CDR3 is TGTGCCAGCAGCTTAGCGTTTCGGAGGGACAGCTCCTACGAGCAGTACTTC.

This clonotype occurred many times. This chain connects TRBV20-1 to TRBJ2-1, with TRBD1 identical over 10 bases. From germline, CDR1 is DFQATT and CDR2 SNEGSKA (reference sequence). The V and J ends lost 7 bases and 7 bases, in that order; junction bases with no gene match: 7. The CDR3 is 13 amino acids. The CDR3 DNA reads TGCAGTGTCCCGGGACAGGGGTCGAATGAGCAGTTCTTC. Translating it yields CSVPGQGSNEQFF.

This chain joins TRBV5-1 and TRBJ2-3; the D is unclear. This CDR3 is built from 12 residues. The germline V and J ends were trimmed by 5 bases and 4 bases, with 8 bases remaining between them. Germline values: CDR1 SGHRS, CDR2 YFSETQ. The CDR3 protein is CASRASPDTQYF. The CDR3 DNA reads TGCGCCAGCAGGGCGAGCCCAGATACGCAGTATTTT.

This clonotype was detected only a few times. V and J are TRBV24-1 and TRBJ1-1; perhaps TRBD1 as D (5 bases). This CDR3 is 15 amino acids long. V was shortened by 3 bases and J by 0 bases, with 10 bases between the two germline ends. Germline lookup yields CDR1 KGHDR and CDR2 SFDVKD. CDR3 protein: CATSDGGGLNTEAFF. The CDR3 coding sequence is TGTGCCACCAGTGATGGGGGGGGATTGAACACTGAAGCTTTCTTT.